The 23 T cell receptor beta chains below all came from one sample that was sequenced in a study of CD8 T cells in Susac syndrome. RNA was extracted with the RNeasy kit, and a quantity of 0.5 to 1 ug was reverse transcribed using random hexamers. TCRdb itself ran the immunoSEQ multiplex PCR reads through MiXCR, one entry per CDR3 protein. Of about 120,000 distinct CDR3 sequences listed, 94% are singletons. Specimen: CD4+ T cells from PBMCs. The receptors were sampled from a human donor in good health.

This clonotype was counted between two and nine times. The chain combines TRBV3-1 with TRBJ2-1, with D uncertain. Germline CDR1 LGHDT, CDR2 YNNKEL (reference sequence). Between the trimmed V and J ends, which lost 2 bases and 6 bases, there was a span of 2 bases. This CDR3 has 11 amino acids. The CDR3 is CASSQTNEQFF. In nucleotides, the CDR3 is TGTGCCAGCAGCCAAACCAATGAGCAGTTCTTC.

The chain joins TRBV12-3 or TRBV12-4 to TRBJ2-1; TRBD2 matches at 12 bases. With V trimmed by 5 bases and J by 8 bases, 10 bases remained unmatched. The CDR3 covers 16 residues. DNA for the CDR3: TGTGCCAGCAGTCCCACTCTAGCGGGAGGGAGCGATGAGCAGTTCTTC. Protein product: CASSPTLAGGSDEQFF.

The chain uses TRBV11-3 and TRBJ2-1, with 13 nucleotides matching TRBD2. Germline V gene lookup returns CDR1 SGHNT and CDR2 YENEEA. The V and J ends lost 5 bases and 10 bases, in that order; junction bases with no gene match: 8. The CDR3 sequence is 15 residues long. CDR3 region: CASSPGLAGSSEQFF. In DNA, the CDR3 is TGTGCCAGCAGCCCGGGACTAGCGGGATCAAGCGAGCAGTTCTTC.

The V and J genes are TRBV29-1 and TRBJ2-3; the D gene could be TRBD1 or TRBD2 (5 bases each). The CDR3 is 12 residues long. Germline V CDR1 and CDR2: SQVTM, ANQGSEA. Trimming stripped 7 bases from V and 6 bases from J, with 14 bases between. DNA for the CDR3: TGCAGCGGGGGACCTTTGCGCGATACGCAGTATTTT. This translates into CSGGPLRDTQYF.

This chain joins TRBV7-2 and TRBJ2-7, with 9 bases identical to TRBD1. The CDR3 length is 15 residues. Germline CDR1 reads SGHTA; CDR2 reads FQGNSA. The junction had 9 bases not matched to a gene; V was cut back by 7 bases and J by 2 bases. This chain's CDR3 is CASIHSRTGAYEQYF. In nucleotides, the CDR3 is TGTGCCAGCATCCACAGCCGGACAGGGGCCTACGAGCAGTACTTC.

The rearrangement joins TRBV29-1 to TRBJ2-3, with 9 bases matching TRBD1. This CDR3 has 14 residues. The V segment lost 5 bases and the J segment 3 bases; nucleotides outside the gene matches: 6. Germline CDR1 and CDR2: SQVTM and ANQGSEA. The chain's CDR3 is CSVQQGANTDTQYF. In DNA, the CDR3 is TGCAGCGTTCAACAGGGGGCGAATACAGATACGCAGTATTTT.

The rearrangement joins TRBV19 to TRBJ1-5; TRBD1 is a possible D gene (5 bases). V lost 5 bases and J lost 1, with 18 bases in between. This CDR3 is built from 17 residues. CDR1 is LNHDA and CDR2 is SQIVND in the germline V gene (reference sequence). The CDR3: CASSVPRGGTSNQPQHF. The CDR3, as DNA: TGTGCCAGTAGTGTCCCCCGTGGGGGGACCAGCAATCAGCCCCAGCATTTT.

The gene calls are TRBV5-1 and TRBJ2-1; no clear D. This CDR3 is built from 13 residues. The V gene lost 2 bases and the J gene lost 6 bases, with 9 bases spanning the gap. Germline V gives CDR1 SGHRS, CDR2 YFSETQ. CDR3 DNA sequence: TGCGCCAGCAGCTTCGGCGAGACCAATGAGCAGTTCTTC. It specifies CASSFGETNEQFF.

V usage is TRBV7-9 and J usage is TRBJ2-4; possibly TRBD1 or TRBD2 for D (6 bases each). The CDR3 extends over 17 amino acids. Between the trimmed V and J ends, which lost 6 bases and 1 base, there was a span of 19 bases. Germline V gene lookup returns CDR1 SEHNR and CDR2 FQNEAQ (reference sequence). The CDR3 nucleotides read TGTGCCAGCAGTTTTAGTAGGGGGGCGGCTGCCAAAAACATTCAGTACTTC. Protein: CASSFSRGAAAKNIQYF.

The V call is TRBV30, the J call TRBJ1-3; 8 positions agree with TRBD1. Germline lookup yields CDR1 GTSNPN and CDR2 SVGIG (reference sequence). The CDR3 runs to 15 residues. V trimming: 3 bases; J trimming: 2 bases; junction bases outside the gene matches: 6. The CDR3 sequence: CAWRVDRGAGNTIYF. CDR3 DNA sequence: TGTGCCTGGAGAGTCGACAGGGGCGCTGGAAACACCATATATTTT. Variable domain in full (rest from reference TRBV30 and TRBJ1-3): SQTIHQWPATLVQPVGSPLSLECTVEGTSNPNLYWYRQAAGRGLQLLFYSVGIGQISSEVPQNLSASRPQDRQFILSSKKLLLSDSGFYLCAWRVDRGAGNTIYFGEGSWLTVV.

The CDR3 DNA reads as TGTGCCAGCAGCTTCGATCCCGTGCCTTCTGGAAACACCATATATTTT. Translating gives CASSFDPVPSGNTIYF. The chain has TRBV3-1 and TRBJ1-3; D gene unclear. V was trimmed by 5 bases and J by 1 base, leaving 15 bases between them. Germline lookup yields CDR1 LGHDT and CDR2 YNNKEL (reference sequence). The CDR3 length is 16 residues.

J is TRBJ2-7 and V is TRBV2; D not certain. CDR3 length: 12 residues. The germline CDR1 and CDR2 sequences are SNHLY and FYNNEI. Trimming cost V 3 bases and J 3 bases, with 6 bases left between them. The CDR3 loop is CASSEILYEQYF. CDR3 in DNA: TGTGCCAGCAGTGAGATACTCTACGAGCAGTACTTC.

V gene TRBV6-2 or TRBV6-3 combines with J gene TRBJ2-7; D not certain. This CDR3 contains 15 residues. V was shortened by 4 bases and J by 0 bases, with 13 bases between the two germline ends. Germline lookup yields CDR1 MNHEY and CDR2 SVGEGT. The CDR3 DNA sequence: TGTGCCAGCAGTTCCCCGGACCGGAGCTCCTACGAGCAGTACTTC. It translates to CASSSPDRSSYEQYF.

The CDR3 region is CASSSLSGTSGYNEQFF. The CDR3 nucleotides read TGTGCCAGCAGTTCCCTCTCCGGGACTAGCGGATACAATGAGCAGTTCTTC. This rearrangement joins TRBV28 to TRBJ2-1; 11 bases align to TRBD2. Germline loops: CDR1 MDHEN, CDR2 SYDVKM. The V gene end was trimmed by 4 bases and the J gene end by 4 bases; junction bases not matched to a gene: 9. The CDR3 is 17 residues long.

The rearrangement joins TRBV9 to TRBJ2-5; TRBD2 might be the D (6 bases). The V end lost 2 bases, the J end lost 5 bases, and 16 bases lay between the germline ends. Looked up from germline, CDR1 is SGDLS and CDR2 is YYNGEE. This CDR3 has 15 amino acids. CDR3 in DNA: TGTGCCAGCAGCGTGGGAGGAGGGCCGAGGGAGACCCAGTACTTC. It specifies CASSVGGGPRETQYF.

The chain employs TRBV6-1 and TRBJ1-2; D possibly corresponds to TRBD1 (5 bases). With 4 bases removed from V and 4 bases from J, the gap between germline ends came to 10 bases. Per the germline V gene, CDR1 is MNHNS and CDR2 is SASEGT. This CDR3 is built from 13 residues. The CDR3 DNA is TGTGCCAGCAGTGGGCAGGGAGGCTATGGCTACACCTTC. Its protein product is CASSGQGGYGYTF.

This chain joins TRBV5-1 and TRBJ2-7; D tentatively fits TRBD1 or TRBD2 (5 bases each). The CDR3 sequence is 16 residues long. The germline V gene encodes CDR1 SGHRS and CDR2 YFSETQ. V gave up 3 bases and J gave up 5 bases, with 21 bases separating them. The CDR3 sequence: CASSWDLGRAPHEQYF. The CDR3 region has the DNA TGCGCCAGCAGCTGGGACCTTGGAAGGGCCCCCCACGAGCAGTACTTC.

The chain is built from TRBV10-3 and TRBJ2-7; D is perhaps TRBD2 (6 bases). Per the germline V gene, CDR1 is ENHRY and CDR2 is SYGVKD. The V end was cut by 6 bases, the J end by 3 bases, with 21 bases between. The CDR3 length is 16 residues. The CDR3 DNA reads as TGTGCCATCAGCGACCCCATAGCGGTCTCTCTCTACGAGCAGTACTTC. Protein product: CAISDPIAVSLYEQYF.

The V and J genes are TRBV6-5 and TRBJ2-7, with D maybe TRBD1 (6 bases). Between the trimmed V and J ends, which lost 8 bases and 0 bases, there was a span of 11 bases. Germline loops: CDR1 MNHEY, CDR2 SVGAGI. The CDR3 contains 13 residues. CDR3 sequence: CASYQGPSYEQYF. The DNA for the CDR3 is TGTGCCAGCTACCAGGGGCCCTCCTACGAGCAGTACTTC.

V usage is TRBV30 and J usage is TRBJ1-1; tentatively, D is TRBD1 (5 bases). Between the trimmed V and J ends, which lost 0 bases and 10 bases, there was a span of 12 bases. This CDR3 is built from 12 residues. The V gene's germline CDR1 is GTSNPN and CDR2 SVGIG (reference sequence). In DNA, the CDR3 is TGTGCCTGGAGTGTACGGGGGAGACCAGCTTTCTTT. It yields the protein CAWSVRGRPAFF.

This clonotype was seen once. The chain has TRBV4-2 and TRBJ2-5; possible D gene TRBD2, 5 bases. V lost 8 bases, J lost 5 bases, and 15 bases lay in between. This CDR3 has 13 residues. The V gene's germline CDR1 is LGHNA and CDR2 YNFKEQ. The CDR3 reads CASGFIGGETQYF. The CDR3 DNA reads TGTGCCAGCGGATTTATTGGCGGGGAGACCCAGTACTTC.

CDR3 loop: CASSLDQASSNTEAFF. CDR3 sequence (DNA): TGCGCCAGCAGCTTGGACCAGGCCTCCTCGAACACTGAAGCTTTCTTT. The genes are TRBV5-1 and TRBJ1-1; D is unresolved. CDR1 and CDR2 from the germline V gene are SGHRS and YFSETQ. The CDR3 is made up of 16 amino acids. V was cut by 0 bases and J by 1 base, with 13 bases left in between.

The sample holds one count of this clonotype. The chain has TRBV27 and TRBJ1-6; perhaps TRBD1 as D (6 bases). V lost 3 bases to trimming and J lost 7 bases, with 10 bases between them. There are 14 residues in the CDR3. CDR1 MNHEY and CDR2 SMNVEV come from the germline V gene (reference sequence). This chain's CDR3 is CASSFRQENSPLHF. Written as DNA, the CDR3 is TGTGCCAGCAGTTTTCGACAGGAGAATTCACCCCTCCACTTT.